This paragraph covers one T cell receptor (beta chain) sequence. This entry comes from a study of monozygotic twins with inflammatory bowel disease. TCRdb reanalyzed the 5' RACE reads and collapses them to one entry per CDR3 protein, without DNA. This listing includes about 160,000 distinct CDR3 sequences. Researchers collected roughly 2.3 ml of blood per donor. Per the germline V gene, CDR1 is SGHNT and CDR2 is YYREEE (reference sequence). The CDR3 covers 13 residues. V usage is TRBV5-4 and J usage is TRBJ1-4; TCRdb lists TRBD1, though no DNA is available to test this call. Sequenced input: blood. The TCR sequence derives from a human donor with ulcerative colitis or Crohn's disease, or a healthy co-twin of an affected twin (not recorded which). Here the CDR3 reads CASSYDRDGVLFF.